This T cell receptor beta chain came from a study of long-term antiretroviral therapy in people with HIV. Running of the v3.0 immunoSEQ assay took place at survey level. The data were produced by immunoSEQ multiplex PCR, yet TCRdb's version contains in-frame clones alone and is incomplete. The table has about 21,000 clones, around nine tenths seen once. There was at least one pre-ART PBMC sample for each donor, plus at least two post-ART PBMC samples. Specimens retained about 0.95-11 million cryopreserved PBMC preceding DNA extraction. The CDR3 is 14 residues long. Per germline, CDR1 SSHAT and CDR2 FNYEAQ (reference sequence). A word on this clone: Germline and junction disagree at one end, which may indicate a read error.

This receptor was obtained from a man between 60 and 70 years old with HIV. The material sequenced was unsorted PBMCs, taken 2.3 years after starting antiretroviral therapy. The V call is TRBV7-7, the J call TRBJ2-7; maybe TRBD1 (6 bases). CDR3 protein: CASSLPGHFYEQYF. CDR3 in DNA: TGTGCTAGCAGCTTACCGGGACACTTCTACGAGCAGTACTTC.